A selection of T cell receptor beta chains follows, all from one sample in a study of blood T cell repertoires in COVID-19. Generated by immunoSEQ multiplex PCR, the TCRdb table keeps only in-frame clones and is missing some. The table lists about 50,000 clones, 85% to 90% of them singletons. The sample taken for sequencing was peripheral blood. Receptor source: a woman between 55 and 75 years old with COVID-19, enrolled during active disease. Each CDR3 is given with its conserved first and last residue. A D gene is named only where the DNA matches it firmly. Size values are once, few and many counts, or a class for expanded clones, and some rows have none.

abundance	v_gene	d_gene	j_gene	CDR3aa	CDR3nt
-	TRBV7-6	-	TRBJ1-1	CASSKLGERRTEAFF	TGTGCCAGCAGCAAATTAGGGGAAAGACGCACTGAAGCTTTCTTT
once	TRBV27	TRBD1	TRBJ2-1	CASTRGLEQFF	TGTGCCAGCACGAGGGGGCTCGAGCAGTTCTTC
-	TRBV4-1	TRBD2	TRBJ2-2	CASSQGLAGGHDTGELFF	TGCGCCAGCAGCCAGGGACTAGCGGGGGGGCATGACACCGGGGAGCTGTTTTTT
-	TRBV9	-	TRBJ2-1	CASSPTGGEQFF	TGTGCCAGCAGCCCAACCGGGGGTGAGCAGTTCTTC
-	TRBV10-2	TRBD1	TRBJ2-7	CASSDYRGLDEQYF	TGCGCCAGCAGTGATTACAGGGGGCTTGACGAGCAGTACTTC
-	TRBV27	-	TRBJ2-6	CASSSTGTGANVLTF	TGTGCCAGCAGCTCCACAGGGACTGGGGCCAACGTCCTGACTTTC
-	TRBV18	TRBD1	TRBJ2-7	CASSQGAREQYF	TGTGCCAGCTCACAGGGGGCCCGCGAGCAGTACTTC
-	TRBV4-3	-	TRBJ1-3	CASSQQLGQLSGNTIYF	TGCGCCAGCAGCCAACAACTCGGACAATTGTCGGGAAACACCATATATTTT
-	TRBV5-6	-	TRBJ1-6	CASSGSGTFYNSPLHF	TGTGCCAGCAGCGGCTCCGGGACATTTTATAATTCACCCCTCCACTTT
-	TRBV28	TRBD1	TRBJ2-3	CASNGQGRTDTQYF	TGTGCCAGTAACGGACAGGGCCGCACAGATACGCAGTATTTT
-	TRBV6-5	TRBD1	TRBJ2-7	CASSYGDRGGEQYF	TGTGCCAGCAGTTACGGGGACAGGGGAGGCGAGCAGTACTTC
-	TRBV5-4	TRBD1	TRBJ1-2	CASSLEGTADTF	TGTGCCAGCAGCTTGGAGGGGACAGCGGACACCTTC
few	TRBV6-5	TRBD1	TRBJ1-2	CASSYSDRGQGGYTF	TGTGCCAGCAGTTACTCGGACAGGGGGCAGGGTGGCTACACCTTC
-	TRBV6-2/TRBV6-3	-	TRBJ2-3	CASSYSNDRPDTQYF	TGTGCCAGCAGTTACTCGAATGACAGGCCAGATACGCAGTATTTT
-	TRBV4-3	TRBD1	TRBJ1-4	CASSQDLGGGEKLFF	TGCGCCAGCAGCCAAGATCTAGGGGGCGGTGAAAAACTGTTTTTT
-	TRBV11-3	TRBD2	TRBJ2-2	CASSFGAGGTGELFF	TGTGCCAGCAGCTTCGGAGCGGGGGGCACCGGGGAGCTGTTTTTT
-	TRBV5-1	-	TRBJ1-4	CASSPTTNEKLFF	TGCGCCAGCAGTCCTACAACTAATGAAAAACTGTTTTTT
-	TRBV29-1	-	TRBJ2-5	CSGGEEARKTQYF	TGCAGCGGTGGAGAGGAGGCGAGGAAGACCCAGTACTTC
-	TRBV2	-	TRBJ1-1	CASSVRAEAFF	TGTGCCAGCAGTGTGAGGGCGGAAGCTTTCTTT
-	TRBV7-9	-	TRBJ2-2	CASRAPLQAGELFF	TGTGCCAGCAGGGCTCCCCTGCAGGCCGGGGAGCTGTTTTTT
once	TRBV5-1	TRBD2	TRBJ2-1	CASSGDYYNEQFF	TGCGCCAGCAGCGGGGACTACTACAATGAGCAGTTCTTC
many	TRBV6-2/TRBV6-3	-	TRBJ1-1	CASSLEIPNTEAFF	TGTGCCAGCAGTCTAGAGATTCCGAACACTGAAGCTTTCTTT
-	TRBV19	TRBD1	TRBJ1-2	CASSRGQTADYGYTF	TGTGCCAGTAGTAGGGGACAGACCGCTGACTATGGCTACACCTTC
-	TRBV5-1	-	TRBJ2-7	CASSKGDSYEQYF	TGCGCCAGCAGCAAAGGGGACTCCTACGAGCAGTACTTC
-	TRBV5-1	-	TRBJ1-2	CASSLEQVYGYTF	TGCGCCAGCAGCTTGGAACAGGTCTATGGCTACACCTTC
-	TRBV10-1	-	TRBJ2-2	CASSKGVINTGELFF	TGCGCCAGCAGTAAGGGGGTCATTAACACCGGGGAGCTGTTTTTT
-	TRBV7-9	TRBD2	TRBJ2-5	CASTYGGVQETQYF	TGTGCCAGCACCTACGGGGGGGTCCAAGAGACCCAGTACTTC
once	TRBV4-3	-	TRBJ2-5	CASSQGYYLQETQYF	TGCGCCAGCAGCCAAGGGTACTACCTACAAGAGACCCAGTACTTC
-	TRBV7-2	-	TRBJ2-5	CASSLTGVVYQETQYF	TGTGCCAGCAGCCTTACGGGGGTGGTCTACCAAGAGACCCAGTACTTC
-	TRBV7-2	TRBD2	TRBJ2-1	CASSRTSGEYNEQFF	TGTGCCAGCAGCCGGACTAGCGGGGAATACAATGAGCAGTTCTTC
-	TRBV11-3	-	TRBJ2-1	CASSGEDEQFF	TGTGCCAGTTCGGGGGAGGATGAGCAGTTCTTC
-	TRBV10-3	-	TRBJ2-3	CAISDRGGPEDTQYF	TGTGCCATCAGTGACCGCGGGGGCCCAGAGGATACGCAGTATTTT
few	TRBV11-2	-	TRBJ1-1	CASSLGQNTEAFF	TGTGCCAGCAGCCTAGGACAGAACACTGAAGCTTTCTTT
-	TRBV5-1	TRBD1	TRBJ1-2	CASSLGTGNYGYTF	TGCGCCAGCAGCTTGGGGACAGGAAACTATGGCTACACCTTC
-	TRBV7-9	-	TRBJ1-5	CASSLGDRLNQPQHF	TGTGCCAGCAGCTTAGGTGACAGACTCAATCAGCCCCAGCATTTT
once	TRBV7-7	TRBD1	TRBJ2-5	CASSLRTGGSETQYF	TGTGCCAGCAGCTTGAGGACAGGGGGCTCGGAGACCCAGTACTTC
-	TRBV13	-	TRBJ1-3	CASTEGSGNTIYF	TGTGCCAGCACGGAGGGCTCTGGAAACACCATATATTTT
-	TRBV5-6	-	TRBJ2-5	CASSPGGHETQYF	TGTGCCAGCAGCCCAGGAGGCCACGAGACCCAGTACTTC
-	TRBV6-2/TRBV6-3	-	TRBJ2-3	CASSYSADSTDTQYF	TGTGCCAGCAGTTACTCGGCCGATAGCACAGATACGCAGTATTTT
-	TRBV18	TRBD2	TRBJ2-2	CASSPPTGGVAGELFF	TGTGCCAGCTCACCACCGACGGGAGGGGTGGCCGGGGAGCTGTTTTTT
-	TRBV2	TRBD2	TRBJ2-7	CASGQGGRTYEQYF	TGTGCCAGCGGCCAGGGAGGGAGAACCTACGAGCAGTACTTC
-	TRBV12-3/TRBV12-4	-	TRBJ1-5	CASSLSREAPQHF	TGTGCCAGCAGTTTGAGCAGGGAGGCGCCCCAGCATTTT
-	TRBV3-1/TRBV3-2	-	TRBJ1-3	CASSQTSANTIYF	TGTGCCAGCAGCCAAACAAGCGCGAACACCATATATTTT
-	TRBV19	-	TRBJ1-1	CASTHKQATTEAFF	TGTGCCAGTACCCACAAGCAGGCGACCACTGAAGCTTTCTTT
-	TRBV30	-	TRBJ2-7	CASAGQHEQYF	TGTGCCTCTGCAGGACAACACGAGCAGTACTTC
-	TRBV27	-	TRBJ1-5	CASSSGFNQPQHF	TGTGCCAGCAGTTCAGGGTTCAATCAGCCCCAGCATTTT
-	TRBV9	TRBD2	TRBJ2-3	CASSVETGGVTDTQYF	TGTGCCAGCAGCGTAGAGACGGGAGGCGTCACAGATACGCAGTATTTT
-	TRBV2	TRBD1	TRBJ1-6	CASSGGQMDSPLHF	TGTGCCAGCAGTGGGGGACAGATGGATTCACCCCTCCACTTT
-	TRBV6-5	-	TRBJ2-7	CASSYGVASGYEQYF	TGTGCCAGCAGTTACGGAGTAGCCTCGGGTTACGAGCAGTACTTC
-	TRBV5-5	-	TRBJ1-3	CASSLGQSSGNTIYF	TGTGCCAGCAGCTTAGGACAGAGCTCTGGAAACACCATATATTTT
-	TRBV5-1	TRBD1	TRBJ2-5	CASSDRTGGGETQYF	TGCGCCAGCAGCGATCGGACAGGGGGCGGGGAGACCCAGTACTTC
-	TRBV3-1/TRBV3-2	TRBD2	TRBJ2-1	CASSFSGGGYNEQFF	TGTGCCAGCAGCTTTAGCGGGGGGGGGTATAATGAGCAGTTCTTC
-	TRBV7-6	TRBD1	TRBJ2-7	CASSLGAGQGAGGSYEQYF	TGTGCCAGCAGCTTAGGAGCGGGACAGGGGGCTGGAGGCTCCTACGAGCAGTACTTC
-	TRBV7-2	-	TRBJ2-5	CASSSVQAAAETQYF	TGTGCCAGCAGCTCTGTCCAGGCAGCGGCAGAGACCCAGTACTTC
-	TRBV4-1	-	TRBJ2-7	CASSRMESAVYEQYF	TGCGCCAGCAGCCGCATGGAGAGCGCTGTCTACGAGCAGTACTTC
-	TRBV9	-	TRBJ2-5	CASSVVGGGQETQYF	TGTGCCAGCAGCGTGGTGGGAGGAGGGCAAGAGACCCAGTACTTC
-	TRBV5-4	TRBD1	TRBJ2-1	CASSLGTGGFNEQFF	TGTGCCAGCAGCTTAGGGACAGGGGGTTTCAATGAGCAGTTCTTC
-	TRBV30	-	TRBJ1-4	CAWSVRQGIEKLFF	TGTGCCTGGAGTGTACGGCAGGGCATTGAAAAACTGTTTTTT
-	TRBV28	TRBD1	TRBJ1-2	CASSSGDRGEDGYTF	TGTGCCAGCAGTTCTGGGGACAGGGGAGAGGATGGCTACACCTTC
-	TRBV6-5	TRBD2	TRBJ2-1	CASRTSAVTIEQFF	TGTGCCAGCAGGACTAGCGCCGTAACAATAGAGCAGTTCTTC